This TCR beta chain was observed in a study of cytomegalovirus exposure and HLA in healthy donors. Trimming cost V 2 bases and J 1 base; bases outside gene matches: 5. Germline-derived CDR1 and CDR2 are MNHEY and SMNVEV (reference sequence). The CDR3 has 15 amino acids. Amplification used 60 Vbeta primers and 13 Jbeta primers. Sequencing was performed with immunoSEQ multiplex PCR; in TCRdb, only in-frame clones are kept and a portion is missing. The sample has some 180,000 clones, about 80% seen once; the top ten hold roughly 1.4%. V gene TRBV27 combines with J gene TRBJ2-7; TRBD1 aligns across 7 bases. Sequencing was carried out using PBMCs. This clonotype was obtained from a man younger than 35 in good health and CMV-seronegative. The CDR3 DNA reads TGTGCCAGCAGTTTAAATAGGGGGCCTTCCTACGAGCAGTACTTC. Protein product: CASSLNRGPSYEQYF.